This T cell receptor (beta chain) came from a study of cytomegalovirus exposure and HLA in healthy donors. General study findings and limits: The study flagged some 170 TCR beta chains as cytomegalovirus-associated. In the analysis, some V segments, TRBV6-2 and TRBV6-3 included, were excluded as indistinguishable. A later examination showed that TCR association rates differed by HLA locus, with DRB1 most and HLA-C fewest.

Both 60 Vbeta primers and 13 Jbeta primers went into the PCR. Generated by immunoSEQ multiplex PCR, the TCRdb table keeps only in-frame clones and is missing some. Here the sample spans 100,000 to 150,000 clones, roughly 80% being singletons. With regard to this clone: The antigen remains undetermined.

The CDR3 is 14 amino acids. V gave up 6 bases and J gave up 2 bases; unmatched junction bases: 6. CDR1 MNHEY and CDR2 SVGAGI come from the germline V gene. The V and J genes are TRBV6-5 and TRBJ1-1, with TRBD1 matching 7 bases. The material sequenced was PBMCs. The origin of this receptor is a man aged 45-65 years in good health and CMV-seropositive. This CDR3 is CASSPTGPNTEAFF. The CDR3 nucleotides read TGTGCCAGCAGCCCGACAGGGCCCAACACTGAAGCTTTCTTT.